These 6 T cell receptor beta chains originate from one sample sequenced in a study of PD-1 blockade in classical Hodgkin lymphoma. Only in-frame clones appear in the TCRdb table, and some are missing; sequencing was by immunoSEQ multiplex PCR. The sample carries some 30,000 clones, 85% recorded once. The sample's time point: cycle 4 day 1 (C4D1), after about 6 weeks of nivolumab. Every patient relapsed after autologous stem cell transplantation, and brentuximab vedotin exposure varied. By magnetic negative selection, CD4+ T cells were purified from thawed PBMCs. This specimen consisted of CD4+ T cells from blood, obtained before the fourth cycle of nivolumab. These receptors all come from a human donor with classical Hodgkin lymphoma.

The rearrangement links TRBV7-2 to TRBJ1-2, with 11 bases lining up with TRBD1. Germline V gene data show CDR1 as SGHTA and CDR2 as FQGNSA. The CDR3 spans 14 residues. Germline trimming cut 3 bases from V and 8 bases from J; bases unmatched to any gene: 5. The CDR3 spells CASSFGQGARGYTF. DNA of the CDR3: TGTGCCAGCAGCTTCGGACAGGGGGCGCGAGGCTACACCTTC.

The rearrangement joins TRBV18 to TRBJ2-2; perhaps TRBD1 as D (6 bases). V lost 3 bases to trimming and J lost 3 bases, with 11 bases between them. Germline V gene data show CDR1 as KGHSH and CDR2 as LQKENI. CDR3 length: 15 amino acids. The CDR3 DNA sequence: TGTGCCAGCTCACCTTCGACAGGAGACACCGGGGAGCTGTTTTTT. It yields the protein CASSPSTGDTGELFF.

The DNA for the CDR3 is TGTGCCAGCACCCCCCGGGACAGGGAGGGTACGCAGTATTTT. Amino acids: CASTPRDREGTQYF. The rearrangement joins TRBV6-5 to TRBJ2-3; TRBD1 aligns across 9 bases. Germline loops: CDR1 MNHEY, CDR2 SVGAGI. The CDR3 runs 14 residues. The ends lost 7 bases at V and 8 bases at J; junction bases unmatched: 10.

This rearrangement joins TRBV13 to TRBJ2-7, with 8 bases aligning to TRBD1. V shed 5 bases, J shed 4 bases, and the junction held 13 bases outside the gene matches. Germline values: CDR1 PRHDT, CDR2 FYEKMQ (reference sequence). The CDR3 extends over 16 amino acids. In nucleotides, the CDR3 is TGTGCCAGCAGCGGCAACAGGGGGACCGGCCGTTACGAGCAGTACTTC. Translation: CASSGNRGTGRYEQYF. The full variable domain, its missing parts supplied by reference TRBV13 and TRBJ2-7, is AAGVIQSPRHLIKEKRETATLKCYPIPRHDTVYWYQQGPGQDPQFLISFYEKMQSDKGSIPDRFSAQQFSDYHSELNMSSLELGDSALYFCASSGNRGTGRYEQYFGPGTRLTVT.

A word on this clone: At one of its ends the junction is not consistent with the germline gene, which may arise from a read error. The chain employs TRBV27 and TRBJ2-4; possibly TRBD2 for D (6 bases). CDR3 size: 13 residues. In germline, CDR1 is MNHEY, CDR2 SMNVEV (reference sequence). DNA for the CDR3: TGTGCCAGCAGTTTTTTTTCGTGTCCCCTAGGGAGGTTC. This sequence encodes CASSFFSCPLGRF.

This clone was seen once. The chain uses TRBV5-1 and TRBJ2-7; no clear D. The CDR3 contains 14 residues. V was pared by 3 bases and J by 6 bases, with 16 bases between. CDR1 SGHRS and CDR2 YFSETQ come from the germline V gene. CDR3 amino acids: CASSSGPQKGEQYF. Written as DNA, the CDR3 is TGCGCCAGCAGCTCCGGCCCTCAAAAGGGCGAGCAGTACTTC.